The entry below describes one T cell receptor beta chain. The specificity of this receptor is unknown. The sample holds no much larger clone one base away, and base qualities are not on file. V is reduced by 5 bases and J by 1 base, leaving a spacing of 19 bases between them. Inclusive of the bounding cysteine and phenylalanine, the CDR3 is 17 residues long. Here the CDR3 DNA is all that survives: 51 bases in frame from base 1. Looking up the germline V gene (reference sequence) yields CDR1 MNHEY and CDR2 SMNVEV. To demonstrate the VDJtools post-analysis software, TCR beta repertoires were profiled from the peripheral blood of about 13 young patients with multiple sclerosis. The patients with multiple sclerosis were children and adolescents between roughly 6 and 17 years of age. This specimen comes from a study of post-analysis software for immune sequencing data (dated by TCRdb to between 2015 and 2017). For the study in its entirety: The recorded disease courses included relapsing-remitting, secondary progressive and progressive-relapsing multiple sclerosis, and some patients had no subtype annotation. The patient repertoires were set against around ten previously published healthy control repertoires from donors whose ages ranged from about 6 to 25 years. A subset of samples was prepared in parallel using single-end sample barcoding, then pooled and co-amplified after Illumina adapter ligation.

On the study overall, not on this receptor specifically: Compared with controls, multiple sclerosis patients had significantly lower normalized Chao1 diversity, a finding suggesting substantial peripheral T-cell clonal expansion. The control group was slightly older than the multiple sclerosis patient group. Direct clustering with F measure showed strong co-clustering of samples prepared in the same batch, prompting a batch-effect correction. Significantly higher frequencies in patients than in controls were found for about five TRBV segments, including TRBV5-6, TRBV5-1 and TRBV20-1.

The library relied on PCR. The data were produced on an Illumina HiSeq 2500. To reduce PCR and sequencing biases, unique molecular identifiers were incorporated into the TCR beta cDNA libraries. Roughly 500,000 cDNA molecules were obtained per 1 to 10 million input T cells, so each molecule approximated one T cell. Patient libraries were prepared and sequenced with the same protocol used for the earlier healthy control dataset. Within a given batch, samples were prepared together, multiplexed and sequenced on the same HiSeq lane. From the authors' description of their analysis: MIGEC handled the raw barcoded reads, throwing out single-read molecular identifier groups before consensus assembly and CDR3 extraction. VDJtools was used for post-analysis of the clonotype tables, and diversity was normalized by down-sampling every dataset to the size of the smallest sample. Repertoire overlap clustering matched CDR3 amino acid but not nucleotide sequences to correct batch-related cross-sample contamination. The public reads were reanalyzed by TCRdb: fastp trimming at Q25, MiXCR alignment, in-frame beta chains only. Each entry is one CDR3 protein sequence, shown with its most common DNA and genes. These V and J calls originate from TCRdb's pipeline instead of the authors' own analysis. The table for this sample lists hundreds of thousands of distinct CDR3 sequences; just under 30% of them were counted only once. The top ten hold about 0.5% of the sample.

The source of this sequence is a girl between 5 and 17 years old with multiple sclerosis. The chain is assembled from TRBV27 and TRBJ2-3, with the D assignment possibly TRBD1 or TRBD2, given 5 matching bases for each. Sequencing used blood. CDR3 reads: CASSPVRTGLRTDTQYF. The DNA sequence reads TGTGCCAGCAGTCCCGTACGAACAGGACTGCGCACAGATACGCAGTATTTT.